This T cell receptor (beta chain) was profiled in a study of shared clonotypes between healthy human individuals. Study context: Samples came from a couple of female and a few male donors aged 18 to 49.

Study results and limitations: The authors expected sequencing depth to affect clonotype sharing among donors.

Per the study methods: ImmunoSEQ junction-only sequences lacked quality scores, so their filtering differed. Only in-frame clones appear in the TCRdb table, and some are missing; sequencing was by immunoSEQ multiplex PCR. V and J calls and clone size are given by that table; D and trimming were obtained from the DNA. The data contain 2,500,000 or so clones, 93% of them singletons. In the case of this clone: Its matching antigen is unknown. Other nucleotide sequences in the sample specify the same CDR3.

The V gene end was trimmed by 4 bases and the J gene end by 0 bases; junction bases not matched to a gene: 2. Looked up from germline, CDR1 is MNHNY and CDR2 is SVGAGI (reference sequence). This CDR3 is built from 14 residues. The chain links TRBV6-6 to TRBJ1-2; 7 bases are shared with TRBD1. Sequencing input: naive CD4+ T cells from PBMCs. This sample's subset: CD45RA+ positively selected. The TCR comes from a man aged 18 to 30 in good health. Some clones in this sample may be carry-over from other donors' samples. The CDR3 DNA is TGTGCCAGCAGTTCCGACAGGGCTAACTATGGCTACACCTTC. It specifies CASSSDRANYGYTF.